This T cell receptor (beta chain) is drawn from a study of T cells in Graves' hyperthyroidism and ophthalmopathy. Notes on the study in general: In the blood, most expanded thyroid clonotypes above 0.001 appeared as well.

TCR beta CDR3 sequences were amplified from RNA transcripts. TCR CDR3 regions were first amplified by RT-PCR with HTBI primers. TCRdb reanalysed the multiplex PCR reads using MiXCR and keeps one entry per CDR3 protein. The repertoire holds 530,000 or so distinct CDR3 sequences, with 35% to 55% as singletons. Clinical symptoms, serum thyroxine, TRAb, thyroid ultrasound and orbital computed tomography established diagnosis. Trimming pared 4 bases from V and 7 bases from J, leaving 23 bases between. This CDR3 comprises 15 residues. Germline V CDR1 and CDR2: DFQATT, SNEGSKA (reference sequence). This clonotype turned up a few times. The antigen is unknown.

The chain carries TRBV20-1 and TRBJ2-7; D perhaps matches TRBD1 (6 bases). The sample was peripheral blood or thyroid tissue (not recorded which). The clonotype was recovered from a woman in her late teens or twenties with Graves' hyperthyroidism. The CDR3 protein is CSATRAGANTGEQYF. The CDR3 coding sequence is TGCAGTGCTACGAGGGCAGGGGCGAACACCGGGGAGCAGTACTTC.